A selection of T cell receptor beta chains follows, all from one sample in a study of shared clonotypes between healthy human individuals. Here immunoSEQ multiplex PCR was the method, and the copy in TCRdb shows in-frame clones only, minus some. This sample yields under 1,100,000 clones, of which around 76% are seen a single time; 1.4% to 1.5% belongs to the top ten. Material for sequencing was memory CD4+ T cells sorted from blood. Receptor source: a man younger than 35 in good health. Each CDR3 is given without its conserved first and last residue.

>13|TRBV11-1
ASSLDGLETGELF
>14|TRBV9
ASSVGVSGGQETQY
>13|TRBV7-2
ASSPLASSTDTQY
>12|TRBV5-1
ASSLGQESYEQY
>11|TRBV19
ASSGRASGEQY
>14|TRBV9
ASSSRDYRGQETQY
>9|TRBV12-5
ASGRDSEAF
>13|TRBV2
ASIRGGTAREKLF
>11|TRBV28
ASTARSGYGYT
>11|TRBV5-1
ASSLEAGYEQY
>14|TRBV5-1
ASSLKQGEIVETQY
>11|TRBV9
ASSVAQTETQY
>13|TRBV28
ASRGQGALGNTIY
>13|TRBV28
ASSLIAGTNSPLH